This is a list of T cell receptor beta chains from one sample in a study of blood T cells in healthy people across ages. TCRdb reprocessed the 5' RACE reads via MiXCR and lists one record per CDR3 protein. The table has roughly 860,000 distinct CDR3 sequences, around 62% seen once. Sequences were obtained from blood. The origin of the receptors is a man aged 25 to 40 in good health. Both conserved end residues are part of each CDR3. Rows give clone size only sometimes, using once, few, many, or a class for an expanded clone.

few	TRBV20-1	TRBJ1-5	CSASPDQPQHF
-	TRBV29-1	TRBJ2-3	CSVGSDFKAQYF
-	TRBV10-3	TRBJ2-3	CAISESTSGSNTQYF
-	TRBV29-1	TRBJ2-1	CSVVMDEQFF
-	TRBV12-3/TRBV12-4	-	CASSYGMDEQYF
-	TRBV4-2	TRBJ2-1	CASSPAGGPYNEQFF
-	TRBV28	-	CASSSGTSGVETQYF
-	TRBV7-2	TRBJ2-3	CASSLGTGSRTDTQYF
-	TRBV3-1	TRBJ1-5	CASSPYGGRQPQHF
many	TRBV20-1	TRBJ2-1	CSAPGSYNEQFF
few	TRBV7-2	TRBJ2-5	CASSLGRRQETQYF